These 24 T cell receptor beta chains originate from one sample sequenced in a study of Ad26.COV2.S vaccination and SARS-CoV-2 variants. Indicated treatment: 15 to 20 received Ad26.COV2.S at low or high dose, single or two shots; several received placebo; per-sample allocation not given. Material that was analyzed had been drawn on day 63 after the first vaccine or placebo injection. Sequencing used immunoSEQ multiplex PCR; TCRdb keeps in-frame clones, though not all of them. The table records 510,000 or so clones, around 88% of them present only once. The sample consisted of peripheral blood, taken in a trial of Ad26.COV2.S vaccine versus placebo. The receptors come from a person aged 18-65 years who received the Ad26.COV2.S COVID-19 vaccine or a placebo.

The V call is TRBV15, the J call TRBJ2-1; TRBD2 aligns across 11 bases. The CDR3 covers 20 residues. J was trimmed by 2 bases and V by 0 bases; bases with no gene match: 12. From germline, CDR1 is LNHNV and CDR2 YYDKDF (reference sequence). The CDR3 sequence: CATSRELAGEFSDPYNEQFF. DNA of the CDR3: TGTGCCACCAGCAGAGAACTAGCGGGAGAATTTAGTGACCCCTACAATGAGCAGTTCTTC.

The V gene is TRBV7-9, the J gene TRBJ2-7, with TRBD2 identical over 10 bases. CDR1 is SEHNR and CDR2 is FQNEAQ in the germline V gene (reference sequence). Trimming cost V 5 bases and J 2 bases; bases outside gene matches: 3. The CDR3 totals 14 residues. The CDR3 region is CASSASGSAYEQYF. CDR3 DNA: TGTGCCAGCAGCGCTAGCGGGAGCGCCTACGAGCAGTACTTC. Based on the CDR3 plus reference TRBV7-9 and TRBJ2-7, the full variable domain is DTGVSQNPRHKITKRGQNVTFRCDPISEHNRLYWYRQTLGQGPEFLTYFQNEAQLEKSRLLSDRFSAERPKGSFSTLEIQRTEQGDSAMYLCASSASGSAYEQYFGPGTRLTVT.

As DNA, the CDR3 is TGTGCCACCAGCAGAGGTCTGGGGGCCGGTTCCCGTCTTATCTACGAGCAGTACTTC. Translation gives CATSRGLGAGSRLIYEQYF. This sequence joins TRBV15 and TRBJ2-7, with a tentative D call TRBD1 (6 bases). CDR1 and CDR2 (germline): LNHNV, YYDKDF (reference sequence). Trimming left V 1 base short and J 3 bases short, with 25 bases between. The CDR3 loop spans 19 amino acids. Combining the CDR3 with reference TRBV15 and TRBJ2-7 gives the whole variable domain DAMVIQNPRYQVTQFGKPVTLSCSQTLNHNVMYWYQQKSSQAPKLLFHYYDKDFNNEADTPDNFQSRRPNTSFCFLDIRSPGLGDTAMYLCATSRGLGAGSRLIYEQYFGPGTRLTVT.

V is TRBV7-9 and J is TRBJ1-6; a possible D gene is TRBD1 (5 bases). V dropped 4 bases and J dropped 8 bases, with 18 bases sitting between them. The CDR3 extends over 16 amino acids. From germline, CDR1 is SEHNR and CDR2 FQNEAQ (reference sequence). The CDR3: CASSSGVQGSDSPLHF. CDR3 DNA: TGTGCCAGCAGCTCCGGGGTGCAGGGCAGTGATTCACCCCTCCACTTT.

The chain links TRBV6-5 to TRBJ2-1; 12 positions agree with TRBD2. The CDR3 is made up of 15 amino acids. V lost 5 bases, J lost 3 bases, and 2 bases stayed unmatched. In germline, CDR1 is MNHEY, CDR2 SVGAGI. The CDR3 spells CASSRLAGDYNEQFF. The CDR3 DNA sequence: TGTGCCAGCAGTCGACTAGCGGGGGACTACAATGAGCAGTTCTTC.

The rearrangement uses TRBV10-3 and TRBJ2-5, with 12 nucleotides matching TRBD2. After removal of 10 bases from V and 2 bases from J, the junction contained 8 bases not matched to a gene. This CDR3 spans 15 amino acids. Germline loops: CDR1 ENHRY, CDR2 SYGVKD. CDR3 bases: TGTGCCACCTCCCGGACTAGCGGGATGCAAGAGACCCAGTACTTC. Amino acids: CATSRTSGMQETQYF.

This clone has only one observation. This chain connects TRBV28 to TRBJ1-2; D is uncertain. Trimming removed 1 base from V and 5 bases from J, with 8 bases in between. The length of the CDR3 is 13 residues. Germline values: CDR1 MDHEN, CDR2 SYDVKM. The CDR3 protein is CASSLLTGYGYTF. CDR3 bases: TGTGCCAGCAGTTTATTAACGGGGTATGGCTACACCTTC.

The gene calls are TRBV11-3 and TRBJ2-1; no clear D. The V end lost 0 bases, the J end lost 9 bases, and 9 bases lay between the germline ends. Germline assignment: CDR1 SGHNT and CDR2 YENEEA. The CDR3 covers 13 residues. The CDR3 loop reads CASSLDFQSEQFF. For the CDR3, the DNA is TGTGCCAGCAGCTTAGACTTCCAGAGTGAGCAGTTCTTC.

V and J are TRBV6-5 and TRBJ1-1; the D is unclear. V lost 8 bases to trimming and J lost 1 base, with 11 bases between them. The CDR3 totals 13 residues. The V gene's germline CDR1 is MNHEY and CDR2 SVGAGI. CDR3 sequence: CASRSKENTEAFF. The CDR3 coding sequence is TGTGCCAGCCGGAGCAAGGAGAACACTGAAGCTTTCTTT.

The rearrangement joins TRBV6-2 or TRBV6-3 to TRBJ2-4; a possible D gene is TRBD2 (5 bases). The V gene lost 0 bases and the J gene lost 8 bases, with 17 bases spanning the gap. The CDR3 length is 16 residues. Germline CDR1 MNHEY, CDR2 SVGEGT. CDR3 residues: CASSYSERRVGDIQYF. CDR3 nucleotide sequence: TGTGCCAGCAGTTACTCTGAAAGGCGGGTGGGAGACATTCAGTACTTC.

This rearrangement joins TRBV5-6 to TRBJ1-5; D is unresolved. Trimming took 2 bases from V and 0 from J, leaving 9 bases between them. Germline CDR1 reads SGHDT; CDR2 reads YYEEEE. CDR3 length: 15 residues. The CDR3 sequence is CASSLSGYSNQPQHF. Written as DNA, the CDR3 is TGTGCCAGCAGCTTAAGCGGTTATAGCAATCAGCCCCAGCATTTT. Combining the CDR3 with reference TRBV5-6 and TRBJ1-5 gives the whole variable domain DAGVTQSPTHLIKTRGQQVTLRCSPKSGHDTVSWYQQALGQGPQFIFQYYEEEERQRGNFPDRFSGHQFPNYSSELNVNALLLGDSALYLCASSLSGYSNQPQHFGDGTRLSIL.

CDR3 DNA: TGTGCCACAAAAGAGGAGGGCCCAGATACGCAGTATTTT. Translation gives CATKEEGPDTQYF. The chain links TRBV10-3 to TRBJ2-3, with a possible D match to TRBD2 (6 bases). Trimming left V 10 bases short and J 4 bases short, with 15 bases between. The CDR3 sequence is 13 residues long. Germline loops: CDR1 ENHRY, CDR2 SYGVKD.

The rearrangement uses TRBV4-3 and TRBJ2-1, with D unclear. The length of the CDR3 is 14 residues. Germline assignment: CDR1 LGHNA and CDR2 YSLEER. With 1 base removed from V and 5 bases from J, the gap between germline ends came to 9 bases. The CDR3 loop is CASSQGIGNNEQFF. The CDR3 DNA is TGCGCCAGCAGCCAAGGGATAGGGAACAATGAGCAGTTCTTC.

The J gene is TRBJ2-2, the V gene TRBV9; D may correspond to TRBD1 or TRBD2 (5 bases each). The germline CDR1 and CDR2 sequences are SGDLS and YYNGEE. This CDR3 has 17 amino acids. Trimming stripped 3 bases from V and 0 bases from J, with 15 bases between. This CDR3 is CASSAALGTANTGELFF. The CDR3 region has the DNA TGTGCCAGCAGCGCGGCCCTGGGGACGGCGAACACCGGGGAGCTGTTTTTT.

The chain carries TRBV9 and TRBJ1-1; D is ambiguous. V was shortened by 0 bases and J by 5 bases, with 17 bases between the two germline ends. CDR3 length equals 16 residues. The germline V gene has CDR1 SGDLS and CDR2 YYNGEE. For the CDR3, the DNA is TGTGCCAGCAGCGTAGTCCCACGTCGGGCGGGGACTGAAGCTTTCTTT. Translating it yields CASSVVPRRAGTEAFF.

The rearrangement joins TRBV5-6 to TRBJ2-3; 12 nucleotides align to TRBD2. This CDR3 has 18 amino acids. The V gene's germline CDR1 is SGHDT and CDR2 YYEEEE. V shed 4 bases, J shed 6 bases, and the junction held 15 bases outside the gene matches. CDR3 coding DNA: TGTGCCAGCAGCACCCTTTGGGTCCTAGCGGGAGGGCACGATACGCAGTATTTT. This encodes CASSTLWVLAGGHDTQYF.

This sequence joins TRBV5-1 and TRBJ2-7; 7 bases match TRBD1. Germline V gene data show CDR1 as SGHRS and CDR2 as YFSETQ. With V trimmed by 6 bases and J by 0 bases, 9 bases remained unmatched. This CDR3 has 15 residues. The CDR3 nucleotides read TGCGCCAGCACCCCGAATACAGGGGTCTCCTACGAGCAGTACTTC. Protein: CASTPNTGVSYEQYF.

The rearrangement uses TRBV5-5 and TRBJ2-6, with 8 bases lining up with TRBD1. Trimming cost V 0 bases and J 0 bases; bases outside gene matches: 5. The germline gives CDR1 SGHKS, CDR2 YYEKEE (reference sequence). This CDR3 is built from 18 residues. Written as DNA, the CDR3 is TGTGCCAGCAGCTTGGAGGACAGGGCTCCCTCTGGGGCCAACGTCCTGACTTTC. Protein: CASSLEDRAPSGANVLTF.

J is TRBJ2-3 and V is TRBV5-1, with D possibly matching TRBD2 (6 bases). CDR1 SGHRS and CDR2 YFSETQ come from the germline V gene. CDR3 length equals 14 residues. V was pared by 4 bases and J by 2 bases, with 11 bases between. For the CDR3, the DNA is TGCGCCAGCAGCATGGGGGGAGTCACAGATACGCAGTATTTT. Protein sequence: CASSMGGVTDTQYF.

This sequence joins TRBV5-4 and TRBJ2-5, with 8 bases fitting TRBD2. CDR3 length equals 14 residues. CDR1 is SGHNT and CDR2 is YYREEE in the germline V gene (reference sequence). The J segment lost 4 bases and the V segment lost 3 bases, leaving 5 bases of the junction unmatched. The CDR3 here is CASSSSGGGETQYF. The CDR3 DNA is TGTGCCAGCAGCTCGAGCGGGGGTGGAGAGACCCAGTACTTC. Looking up the rest from reference TRBV5-4 and TRBJ2-5 gives the full variable domain: ETGVTQSPTHLIKTRGQQVTLRCSSQSGHNTVSWYQQALGQGPQFIFQYYREEENGRGNFPPRFSGLQFPNYSSELNVNALELDDSALYLCASSSSGGGETQYFGPGTRLLVL.

The chain joins TRBV28 to TRBJ1-5; possibly TRBD1 for D (5 bases). This CDR3 is 15 amino acids long. With 5 bases removed from V and 2 bases from J, the gap between germline ends came to 13 bases. Germline-derived CDR1 and CDR2 are MDHEN and SYDVKM. CDR3 sequence reads: CASSVGGSGNQPQHF. The CDR3 DNA is TGTGCCAGCAGTGTCGGGGGAAGCGGCAATCAGCCCCAGCATTTT.

The gene calls are TRBV9 and TRBJ2-3, with unresolved D. With 0 bases removed from V and 6 bases from J, the gap between germline ends came to 11 bases. The CDR3 consists of 14 residues. Germline V gene lookup returns CDR1 SGDLS and CDR2 YYNGEE. The CDR3 here is CASSVGGLGDTQYF. DNA for the CDR3: TGTGCCAGCAGCGTAGGAGGTTTGGGTGATACGCAGTATTTT.

This clone was found once. The chain joins TRBV6-2 or TRBV6-3 to TRBJ2-1; TRBD2 agrees at 7 bases. The CDR3 covers 16 residues. The V segment lost 2 bases and the J segment 0 bases; nucleotides outside the gene matches: 4. CDR1 and CDR2 (germline): MNHEY, SVGEGT. The CDR3 DNA reads TGTGCCAGCAGTTACGCACGGGGGGACTCCTACAATGAGCAGTTCTTC. As protein: CASSYARGDSYNEQFF.

The chain is built from TRBV19 and TRBJ2-5; D is perhaps TRBD2 (5 bases). The CDR3 is 15 amino acids. Germline assignment: CDR1 LNHDA and CDR2 SQIVND (reference sequence). V was trimmed by 5 bases and J by 5 bases, leaving 18 bases between them. The CDR3 DNA sequence: TGTGCCAGTAGTGAGAGCGGAGTCCCCTCCGAGACCCAGTACTTC. This gives the protein CASSESGVPSETQYF.